This T cell receptor (beta chain) came from a study of vaccination and CD4 T cells after COVID-19. The treatment here: roughly ten-day PBMC culture with coronavirus spike peptide pools or control peptides (ViraFEST assay). Per-well cultures of under 2.5 million PBMCs received about 10 IU/ml IL-2 and 10 ug/ml peptide pools. Study-wide results and limits: Convalescent patients displayed spike mono-reactivity in 304 of 307 vaccine-specific clones.

To note about this clonotype: Antigen unknown.

CDR3 length: 14 amino acids. Germline CDR1 reads MNHEY; CDR2 reads SVGEGT. V shed 5 bases and J 6 bases; nucleotides not matched to a gene: 0. The assay that was used to sequence DNA from cultured CD4+ T cells was the Oncomine TCR Beta short-read assay. Each CDR3 protein is one row after TCRdb ran MiXCR on the PCR reads. Here the sample spans about 9,700 distinct CDR3 sequences, about half being singletons. The J gene is TRBJ2-1, the V gene TRBV6-2 or TRBV6-3; 14 nucleotides match TRBD2. Material: CD4+ T cells from blood, cultured in vitro. The sequence was obtained from a human donor who had recovered from COVID-19. This chain's CDR3 is CASSGTSGSNEQFF. In nucleotides, the CDR3 is TGTGCCAGCAGTGGGACTAGCGGGAGCAATGAGCAGTTCTTC.